These T cell receptor beta chains were read from a single sample in a study of post-analysis software for immune sequencing data. TCRdb fed the PCR reads into MiXCR, producing one record per CDR3 protein. In the table there are 750,000 to 900,000 distinct CDR3 sequences, around 42% of which are singletons. The source material was blood. The receptors derive from a girl aged 10 to 17 with multiple sclerosis. CDR3s leave out the opening cysteine and the closing phenylalanine or tryptophan.

TRBV4-2	TRBJ2-4	ASSQDLGQGYQY
TRBV10-2	TRBJ1-1	ASSESTEAF
TRBV12-3/TRBV12-4	TRBJ2-5	ASRGAGVLETQY
TRBV29-1	TRBJ2-5	SVAGTSGFQETQY
TRBV29-1	-	SGRWGEGEQY
TRBV12-3/TRBV12-4	TRBJ1-6	ASRRSPGTGDLGSPLH
TRBV20-1	TRBJ2-7	SARSGQGLAGVGIEQY
TRBV20-1	TRBJ2-1	SGTSGGEQF
TRBV20-1	TRBJ2-3	SAGRRGVVKDTQY
TRBV28	TRBJ1-5	ASSLSPGGQPQH
TRBV15	TRBJ2-1	ATSRDPGLAVEQF
TRBV24-1	TRBJ2-7	ATSEPGSYEQY
TRBV29-1	TRBJ1-1	SVLIQGNTEAF
TRBV12-3/TRBV12-4	TRBJ2-5	ASNPGGARETQY
TRBV7-8	TRBJ2-1	ASSLRTVLAGGSSYNEQF
TRBV4-1	TRBJ2-3	ASSRLGLAGHTDTQY
TRBV5-1	TRBJ2-1	ASSLRTIDEQF
TRBV12-3/TRBV12-4	TRBJ1-2	ASIRGGNAYGYT
TRBV7-3	TRBJ2-5	ASSSSSGGWETQY
TRBV20-1	TRBJ2-5	SAGRASPPETQY
TRBV20-1	TRBJ2-1	SAGLGTLGDNEQF